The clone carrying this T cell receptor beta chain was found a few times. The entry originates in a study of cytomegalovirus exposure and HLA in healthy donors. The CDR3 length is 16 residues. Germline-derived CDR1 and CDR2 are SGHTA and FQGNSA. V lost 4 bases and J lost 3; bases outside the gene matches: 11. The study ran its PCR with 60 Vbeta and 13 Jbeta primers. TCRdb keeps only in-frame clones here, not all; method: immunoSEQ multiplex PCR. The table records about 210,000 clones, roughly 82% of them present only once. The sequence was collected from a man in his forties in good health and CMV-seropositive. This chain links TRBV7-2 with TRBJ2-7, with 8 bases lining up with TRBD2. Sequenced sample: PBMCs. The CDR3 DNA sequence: TGTGCCAGCAGCTCCGGACGGCGGACTAGCCACTACGAGCAGTACTTC. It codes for CASSSGRRTSHYEQYF.